These T cell receptor beta chains were read from a single sample in a study of blood T cell repertoires in COVID-19. Data came from immunoSEQ multiplex PCR; TCRdb stores just in-frame clones and leaves some out. The profile covers roughly 240,000 clones, with almost 85% appearing a single time and about 2% taken by the ten largest. The sample consisted of peripheral blood. The origin of the receptors is an elderly woman with acute or convalescent COVID-19. The CDR3 runs from the conserved cysteine through the conserved F or W. The order of the fields is V gene, D gene, J gene, clone size, CDR3 DNA, CDR3 protein. A D gene is named only where the DNA matches it firmly. Rows give clone size only sometimes, using once, few, many, or a class for an expanded clone.

V: TRBV2
D: TRBD2
J: TRBJ2-5
size: -
DNA: TGTGCCAGCTTACTAGCGGGTTCTCCACAGGGGGAGACCCAGTACTTC
CDR3: CASLLAGSPQGETQYF

V: TRBV3-1/TRBV3-2
D: TRBD2
J: TRBJ2-7
size: -
DNA: TGTGCCAGCCTGCTAGCGGGGACTTACGAGCAGTACTTC
CDR3: CASLLAGTYEQYF

V: TRBV11-2
D: -
J: TRBJ2-1
size: -
DNA: TGTGCCAGCAGGCGCGCGGGTAATGAGCAGTTCTTC
CDR3: CASRRAGNEQFF

V: TRBV15
D: TRBD2
J: TRBJ2-7
size: -
DNA: TGTGCCACCAGCAGAGAACTAGCGCTTACCTACGAGCAGTACTTC
CDR3: CATSRELALTYEQYF

V: TRBV15
D: TRBD1
J: TRBJ1-1
size: -
DNA: TGTGCCACCAGCAGGGAGGACAGGGTTAAAGCTTTCTTT
CDR3: CATSREDRVKAFF

V: TRBV5-1
D: TRBD2
J: TRBJ2-7
size: -
DNA: TGCGCCAGCAGCTCGAGGACTAGTAATCCCGAGCAGTACTTC
CDR3: CASSSRTSNPEQYF

V: TRBV7-9
D: -
J: TRBJ1-2
size: -
DNA: TGTGCCAGCAGCTCGTCCAAACAGGGTTGGTATGGCTACACCTTC
CDR3: CASSSSKQGWYGYTF

V: TRBV6-2/TRBV6-3
D: TRBD1
J: TRBJ1-1
size: -
DNA: TGTGCCAGCAGTGACCCCCGGGACAGGGGTACTGAAGCTTTCTTT
CDR3: CASSDPRDRGTEAFF

V: TRBV6-5
D: -
J: TRBJ1-1
size: -
DNA: TGTGCCAGCAGTCTCTCGTGGGCGCGGGACACTGAAGCTTTCTTT
CDR3: CASSLSWARDTEAFF

V: TRBV6-2/TRBV6-3
D: -
J: TRBJ2-3
size: -
DNA: TGTGCCAGCAGTTACCTCCGACGATCAGGGAGCACAGATACGCAGTATTTT
CDR3: CASSYLRRSGSTDTQYF

V: TRBV6-5
D: -
J: TRBJ1-4
size: -
DNA: TGTGCCAGCAGACCGAGTAATGAAAAACTGTTTTTT
CDR3: CASRPSNEKLFF

V: TRBV30
D: TRBD2
J: TRBJ2-3
size: -
DNA: TGTGCCTGGAGTTTAAGCGGGAGCGTGAGCACAGATACGCAGTATTTT
CDR3: CAWSLSGSVSTDTQYF

V: TRBV5-1
D: -
J: TRBJ2-5
size: -
DNA: TGCGCCAGCAGCGTCGGGACTACCCAGTACTTC
CDR3: CASSVGTTQYF

V: TRBV28
D: -
J: TRBJ2-3
size: -
DNA: TGTGCCAGCAGCCCACGGGATACGCAGTATTTT
CDR3: CASSPRDTQYF

V: TRBV7-9
D: -
J: TRBJ2-1
size: -
DNA: TGTGCCAGCAGCTTAGTGGGGACACCGAATGAGCAGTTCTTC
CDR3: CASSLVGTPNEQFF

V: TRBV30
D: -
J: TRBJ1-5
size: -
DNA: TGTGCCTGGAGTGCTGGCAGGGGAGGGAATCAGCCCCAGCATTTT
CDR3: CAWSAGRGGNQPQHF

V: TRBV5-1
D: -
J: TRBJ1-4
size: -
DNA: TGCGCCAGCAGCTTGGCAGGGAACCTTAATGAAAAACTGTTTTTT
CDR3: CASSLAGNLNEKLFF

V: TRBV6-5
D: -
J: TRBJ2-3
size: -
DNA: TGTGCCAGCAGTTACTCGGAGGCCGCTAGCACAGATACGCAGTATTTT
CDR3: CASSYSEAASTDTQYF

V: TRBV7-2
D: TRBD1
J: TRBJ1-5
size: -
DNA: TGTGCCAGCAGCTTAGCGCTTGGGGACAGGGCGTCTCAGCCCCAGCATTTT
CDR3: CASSLALGDRASQPQHF

V: TRBV24-1
D: TRBD1
J: TRBJ1-5
size: -
DNA: TGTGCCACCAGTGATACGAGACAGGGCGGCAATCAGCCCCAGCATTTT
CDR3: CATSDTRQGGNQPQHF

V: TRBV20-1
D: TRBD1
J: TRBJ1-1
size: few
DNA: TGCAGTGCGCGGACAGGGGATGAAGCTTTCTTT
CDR3: CSARTGDEAFF

V: TRBV6-4
D: TRBD1
J: TRBJ1-2
size: -
DNA: TGTGCCAGCAGTGTCGACAGGGGGGACTATGGCTACACCTTC
CDR3: CASSVDRGDYGYTF

V: TRBV7-2
D: TRBD2
J: TRBJ2-2
size: -
DNA: TGTGCCAGCAGCTCCTCCGGACTAGCGGGAGTTCCCGGGGAGCTGTTTTTT
CDR3: CASSSSGLAGVPGELFF

V: TRBV9
D: -
J: TRBJ1-6
size: -
DNA: TGTGCCAGCAGTCGACAGGAACCCGCCTATAATTCACCCCTCCACTTT
CDR3: CASSRQEPAYNSPLHF

V: TRBV28
D: TRBD2
J: TRBJ2-3
size: -
DNA: TGTGCCAGCAGTTTATGGCGGGAGGGTGGCACAGATACGCAGTATTTT
CDR3: CASSLWREGGTDTQYF